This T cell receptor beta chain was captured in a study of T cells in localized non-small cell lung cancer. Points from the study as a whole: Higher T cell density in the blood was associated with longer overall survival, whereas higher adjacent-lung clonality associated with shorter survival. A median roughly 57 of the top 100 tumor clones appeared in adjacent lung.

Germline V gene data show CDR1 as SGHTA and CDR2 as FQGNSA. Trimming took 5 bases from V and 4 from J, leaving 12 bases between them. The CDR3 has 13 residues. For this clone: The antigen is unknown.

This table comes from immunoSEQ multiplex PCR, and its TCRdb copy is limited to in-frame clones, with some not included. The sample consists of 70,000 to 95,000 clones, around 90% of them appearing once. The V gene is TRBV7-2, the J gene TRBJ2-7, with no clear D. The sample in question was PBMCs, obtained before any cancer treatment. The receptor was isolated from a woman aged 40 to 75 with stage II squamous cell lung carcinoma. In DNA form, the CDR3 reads TGTGCCAGCAGCCTAACGGTTCAATACGAGCAGTACTTC. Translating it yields CASSLTVQYEQYF.